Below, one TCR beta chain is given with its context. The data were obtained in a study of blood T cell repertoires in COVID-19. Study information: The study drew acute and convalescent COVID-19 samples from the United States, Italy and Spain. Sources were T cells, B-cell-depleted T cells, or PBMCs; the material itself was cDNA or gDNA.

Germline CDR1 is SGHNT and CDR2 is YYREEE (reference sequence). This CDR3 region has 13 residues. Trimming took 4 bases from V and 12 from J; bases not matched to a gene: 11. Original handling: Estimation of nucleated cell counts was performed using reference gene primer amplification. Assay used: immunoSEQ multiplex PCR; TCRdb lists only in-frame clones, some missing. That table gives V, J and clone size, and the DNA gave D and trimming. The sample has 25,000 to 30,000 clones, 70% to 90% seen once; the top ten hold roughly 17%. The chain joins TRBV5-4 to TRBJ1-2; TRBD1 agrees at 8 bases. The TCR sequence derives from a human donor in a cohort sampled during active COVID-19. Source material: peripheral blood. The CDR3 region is CASSPDRVGWNTF. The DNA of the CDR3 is TGTGCCAGCAGCCCGGACAGGGTAGGGTGGAACACCTTC.